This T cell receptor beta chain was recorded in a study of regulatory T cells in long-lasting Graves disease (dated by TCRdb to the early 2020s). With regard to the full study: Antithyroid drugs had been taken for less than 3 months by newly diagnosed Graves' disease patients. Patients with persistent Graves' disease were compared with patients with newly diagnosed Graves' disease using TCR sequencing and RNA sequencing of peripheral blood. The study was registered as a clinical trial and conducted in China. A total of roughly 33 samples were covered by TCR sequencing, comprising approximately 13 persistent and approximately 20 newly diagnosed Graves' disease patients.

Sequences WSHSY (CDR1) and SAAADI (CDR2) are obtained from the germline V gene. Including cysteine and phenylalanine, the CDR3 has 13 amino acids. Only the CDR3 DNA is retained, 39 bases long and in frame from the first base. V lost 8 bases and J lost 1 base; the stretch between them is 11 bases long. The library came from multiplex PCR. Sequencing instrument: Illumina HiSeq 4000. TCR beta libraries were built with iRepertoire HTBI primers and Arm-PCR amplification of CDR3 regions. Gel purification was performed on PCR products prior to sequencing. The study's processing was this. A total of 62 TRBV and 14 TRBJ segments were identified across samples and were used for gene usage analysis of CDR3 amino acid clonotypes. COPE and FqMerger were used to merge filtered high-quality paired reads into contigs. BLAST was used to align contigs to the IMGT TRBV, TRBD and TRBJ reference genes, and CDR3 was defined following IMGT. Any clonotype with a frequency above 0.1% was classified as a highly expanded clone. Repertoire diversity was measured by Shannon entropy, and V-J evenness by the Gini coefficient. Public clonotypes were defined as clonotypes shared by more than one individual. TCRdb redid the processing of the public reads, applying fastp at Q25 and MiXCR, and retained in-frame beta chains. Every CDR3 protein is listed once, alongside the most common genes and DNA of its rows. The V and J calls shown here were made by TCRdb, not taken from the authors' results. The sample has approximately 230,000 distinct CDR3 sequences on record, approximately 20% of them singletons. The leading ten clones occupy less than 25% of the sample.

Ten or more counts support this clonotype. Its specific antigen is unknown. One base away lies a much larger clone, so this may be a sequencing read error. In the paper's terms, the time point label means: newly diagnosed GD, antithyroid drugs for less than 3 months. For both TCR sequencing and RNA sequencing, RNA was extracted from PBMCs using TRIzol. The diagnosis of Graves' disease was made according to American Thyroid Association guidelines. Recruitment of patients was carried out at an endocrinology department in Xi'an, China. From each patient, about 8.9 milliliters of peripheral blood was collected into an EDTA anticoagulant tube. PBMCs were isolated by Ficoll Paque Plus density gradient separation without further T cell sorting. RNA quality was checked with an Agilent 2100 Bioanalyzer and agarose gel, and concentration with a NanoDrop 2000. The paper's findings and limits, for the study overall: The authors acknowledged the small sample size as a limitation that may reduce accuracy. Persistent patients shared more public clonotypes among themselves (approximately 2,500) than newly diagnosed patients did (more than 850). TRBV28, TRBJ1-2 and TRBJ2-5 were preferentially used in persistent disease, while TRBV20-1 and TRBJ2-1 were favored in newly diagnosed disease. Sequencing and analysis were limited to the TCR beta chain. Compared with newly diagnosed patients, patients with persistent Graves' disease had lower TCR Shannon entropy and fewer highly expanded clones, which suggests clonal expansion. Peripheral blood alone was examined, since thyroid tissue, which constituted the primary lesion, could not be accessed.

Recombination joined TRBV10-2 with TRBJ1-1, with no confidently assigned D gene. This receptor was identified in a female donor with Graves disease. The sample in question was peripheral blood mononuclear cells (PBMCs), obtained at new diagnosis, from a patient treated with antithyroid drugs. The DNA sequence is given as TGCGCCAGCGGTCGCACCGAGAACACTGAAGCTTTCTTT. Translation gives CASGRTENTEAFF.